The next 20 T cell receptor beta chains were all read from a single sample in a study of CD8 T cells in ankylosing spondylitis. TCRdb reprocessed the 5' RACE reads via MiXCR and lists one record per CDR3 protein. The sample shows 350,000 or so distinct CDR3 sequences, roughly 14% of them seen only once. The sample consisted of blood, either unsorted or a sorted T cell fraction (not recorded which). Every receptor here comes from a male donor with ankylosing spondylitis or in good health (not recorded which).

This clonotype was seen only a few times. The chain links TRBV5-4 to TRBJ2-7; maybe TRBD1 (6 bases). This CDR3 spans 14 amino acids. V was trimmed by 0 bases and J by 3 bases, leaving 10 bases between them. Germline CDR1 SGHNT, CDR2 YYREEE (reference sequence). CDR3: CASSLVGGGYEQYF. The CDR3 DNA reads as TGTGCCAGCAGCTTGGTAGGGGGTGGCTACGAGCAGTACTTC. Looking up the rest from reference TRBV5-4 and TRBJ2-7 gives the full variable domain: ETGVTQSPTHLIKTRGQQVTLRCSSQSGHNTVSWYQQALGQGPQFIFQYYREEENGRGNFPPRFSGLQFPNYSSELNVNALELDDSALYLCASSLVGGGYEQYFGPGTRLTVT.

J is TRBJ2-1 and V is TRBV6-1, with 8 bases that match TRBD2. V trimming: 5 bases; J trimming: 0 bases; junction bases outside the gene matches: 6. From germline, CDR1 is MNHNS and CDR2 SASEGT. This CDR3 comprises 16 residues. The CDR3 region is CASSRGGTSSYNEQFF. The CDR3 DNA sequence: TGTGCCAGCAGTCGCGGGGGGACCAGCTCCTACAATGAGCAGTTCTTC.

The chain employs TRBV5-6 and TRBJ2-6; no firm D call. CDR1 and CDR2 from the germline V gene are SGHDT and YYEEEE. V was pared by 2 bases and J by 0 bases, with 18 bases between. This CDR3 has 19 residues. The CDR3 sequence is CASSFVFWPANSGANVLTF. In nucleotides, the CDR3 is TGTGCCAGCAGCTTCGTTTTCTGGCCAGCTAACTCTGGGGCCAACGTCCTGACTTTC.

This clonotype has more than one count but fewer than ten. This chain links TRBV20-1 with TRBJ2-5, with D possibly called TRBD1 or TRBD2 (5 bases each). Trimming left V 6 bases short and J 7 bases short, with 15 bases between. The CDR3 loop spans 12 amino acids. Germline V gene data show CDR1 as DFQATT and CDR2 as SNEGSKA (reference sequence). The CDR3 loop reads CSAPIGTGTQYF. In DNA, the CDR3 is TGCAGTGCACCCATAGGGACGGGGACCCAGTACTTC.

This clonotype was counted a few times. This chain links TRBV11-3 with TRBJ2-1, with TRBD1 identical over 8 bases. J was trimmed by 9 bases and V by 2 bases; bases with no gene match: 15. Germline lookup yields CDR1 SGHNT and CDR2 YENEEA. The CDR3 runs 17 residues. The CDR3 sequence: CASSLLLGQGKGTEQFF. The CDR3 DNA sequence: TGTGCCAGCAGCTTACTCCTAGGACAGGGTAAAGGGACTGAGCAGTTCTTC. The full variable domain, completed using reference TRBV11-3 and TRBJ2-1, is EAGVVQSPRYKIIEKKQPVAFWCNPISGHNTLYWYLQNLGQGPELLIRYENEEAVDDSQLPKDRFSAERLKGVDSTLKIQPAELGDSAVYLCASSLLLGQGKGTEQFFGPGTRLTVL.

The chain employs TRBV7-6 and TRBJ2-3; D perhaps matches TRBD2 (6 bases). The CDR3 covers 15 residues. CDR1 and CDR2 from the germline V gene are SGHVS and FNYEAQ. The V and J ends lost 1 base and 1 base respectively, with 9 bases between them. The CDR3 nucleotides are TGTGCCAGCAGCTTAGAGTGGAGGGGCACAGATACGCAGTATTTT. It codes for CASSLEWRGTDTQYF. The full variable domain, rest sourced from reference TRBV7-6 and TRBJ2-3, is GAGVSQSPRYKVTKRGQDVALRCDPISGHVSLYWYRQALGQGPEFLTYFNYEAQQDKSGLPNDRFSAERPEGSISTLTIQRTEQRDSAMYRCASSLEWRGTDTQYFGPGTRLTVL.

This clonotype occurred many times. The V and J genes are TRBV5-1 and TRBJ1-2; the D gene is possibly TRBD1 (6 bases). Trimming shortened V by 0 bases and J by 11 bases, and 14 bases separated the two germline ends. CDR3 length equals 13 residues. The V gene's germline CDR1 is SGHRS and CDR2 YFSETQ. Written as DNA, the CDR3 is TGCGCCAGCAGCTTGGGGGACATAGCTGAGTACACCTTC. As protein: CASSLGDIAEYTF.

A few counts support this clonotype. CDR3 loop: CASSQGYAGTNEKLFF. CDR3 bases: TGTGCCAGCAGCCAAGGGTATGCAGGGACTAATGAAAAACTGTTTTTT. This sequence joins TRBV4-2 and TRBJ1-4; TRBD1 might be the D (5 bases). This CDR3 contains 16 residues. Between the trimmed V and J ends, which lost 1 base and 2 bases, there was a span of 11 bases. From germline, CDR1 is LGHNA and CDR2 YNFKEQ.

The V and J genes are TRBV12-3 or TRBV12-4 and TRBJ2-2, with D hard to call. This CDR3 spans 14 amino acids. Trimming took 3 bases from V and 2 from J, leaving 7 bases between them. CDR3 nucleotide sequence: TGTGCCAGCAGTTTCGTCACCAACACCGGGGAGCTGTTTTTT. This codes for CASSFVTNTGELFF.

This chain joins TRBV12-3 or TRBV12-4 and TRBJ2-5; D not resolved. This CDR3 is 14 amino acids long. Trimming removed 3 bases at V and 0 bases at J, with 8 bases between. CDR3 sequence: CASSFRSYQETQYF. The CDR3 DNA reads TGTGCCAGCAGTTTCAGGTCGTACCAAGAGACCCAGTACTTC.

V is TRBV5-1 and J is TRBJ2-1; 13 nucleotides match TRBD2. Germline V gene sequence: CDR1 SGHRS, CDR2 YFSETQ. The CDR3 runs to 15 residues. After removal of 7 bases from V and 5 bases from J, the junction contained 6 bases not matched to a gene. The DNA of the CDR3 is TGCGCCAGCCTTTCCGGACTAGCGGGGGACAATGAGCAGTTCTTC. This codes for CASLSGLAGDNEQFF.

This clonotype showed up many times. This chain links TRBV12-3 or TRBV12-4 with TRBJ1-2; the D is unclear. The CDR3 runs 12 residues. Trimming took off 3 bases at V and 4 bases at J, with 6 bases between the two ends. The CDR3 DNA reads TGTGCCAGCAGTTTTACTGTCTATGGCTACACCTTC. This sequence encodes CASSFTVYGYTF.

V usage is TRBV27 and J usage is TRBJ2-1, with 10 bases fitting TRBD2. This CDR3 region has 16 residues. CDR1 is MNHEY and CDR2 is SMNVEV in the germline V gene (reference sequence). The J segment lost 4 bases and the V segment lost 0 bases, leaving 3 bases of the junction unmatched. CDR3 coding DNA: TGTGCCAGCAGTTTATCGAAGACTAGCGGGTACAATGAGCAGTTCTTC. As protein: CASSLSKTSGYNEQFF.

This clonotype was picked up a small number of times. The chain employs TRBV20-1 and TRBJ2-5; 7 nucleotides agree with TRBD2. This CDR3 comprises 15 residues. The germline V gene encodes CDR1 DFQATT and CDR2 SNEGSKA (reference sequence). With 3 bases clipped from V and 1 base from J, the junction kept 8 bases outside the gene matches. In DNA, the CDR3 is TGCAGTGCTAGCATCCCCCTAGCGGCCCAAGAGACCCAGTACTTC. Protein product: CSASIPLAAQETQYF.

This chain joins TRBV10-3 and TRBJ1-1; possible D gene TRBD1, 5 bases. CDR1 is ENHRY and CDR2 is SYGVKD in the germline V gene. CDR3 length: 12 amino acids. The ends were cut back, 10 bases at V and 6 bases at J, with 15 bases in the middle. The DNA of the CDR3 is TGTGCCACCGGGGGTGGATCGGCTGAAGCTTTCTTT. This sequence encodes CATGGGSAEAFF.

The chain couples TRBV3-1 to TRBJ1-2; D call uncertain. V was shortened by 1 base and J by 4 bases, with 7 bases between the two germline ends. CDR1 is LGHDT, CDR2 YNNKEL, per germline (reference sequence). This CDR3 comprises 13 residues. DNA for the CDR3: TGTGCCAGCAGCCAAGGGAACGGCTATGGCTACACCTTC. As protein: CASSQGNGYGYTF.

This clonotype was counted only a few times. The rearrangement joins TRBV20-1 to TRBJ2-4; D is perhaps TRBD1 (6 bases). The CDR3 runs 14 residues. CDR1 and CDR2 (germline): DFQATT, SNEGSKA (reference sequence). The V end was cut by 3 bases, the J end by 7 bases, with 16 bases between. CDR3 bases: TGCAGTGCTAGCCACACAGGGCCCCGGAACATTCAGTACTTC. Its translation is CSASHTGPRNIQYF.

The chain couples TRBV19 to TRBJ2-7; 8 bases are shared with TRBD1. The germline CDR1 and CDR2 sequences are LNHDA and SQIVND (reference sequence). This CDR3 is 14 amino acids long. V was pared by 7 bases and J by 0 bases, with 5 bases of the junction left unmatched. The CDR3 here is CASTGQGASYEQYF. CDR3 DNA: TGTGCCAGTACCGGACAGGGAGCCTCCTACGAGCAGTACTTC.

The chain employs TRBV28 and TRBJ2-5; 12 nucleotides line up with TRBD2. The length of the CDR3 is 17 residues. The junction had 13 bases not matched to a gene; V was cut back by 6 bases and J by 5 bases. The germline V gene has CDR1 MDHEN and CDR2 SYDVKM. The CDR3 region has the DNA TGTGCCAGCAGACTCGCTAGCGGGAGGGCCCTCAGGGAGACCCAGTACTTC. It is translated as CASRLASGRALRETQYF.

The chain uses TRBV20-1 and TRBJ1-1, with D unresolved. CDR1 is DFQATT and CDR2 is SNEGSKA in the germline V gene (reference sequence). V dropped 6 bases and J dropped 10 bases, with 21 bases sitting between them. The CDR3 is made up of 13 amino acids. DNA of the CDR3: TGCAGTGCCCGGGGTCCGGGTAAGGGCCTAGCTTTCTTT. Its translation: CSARGPGKGLAFF.